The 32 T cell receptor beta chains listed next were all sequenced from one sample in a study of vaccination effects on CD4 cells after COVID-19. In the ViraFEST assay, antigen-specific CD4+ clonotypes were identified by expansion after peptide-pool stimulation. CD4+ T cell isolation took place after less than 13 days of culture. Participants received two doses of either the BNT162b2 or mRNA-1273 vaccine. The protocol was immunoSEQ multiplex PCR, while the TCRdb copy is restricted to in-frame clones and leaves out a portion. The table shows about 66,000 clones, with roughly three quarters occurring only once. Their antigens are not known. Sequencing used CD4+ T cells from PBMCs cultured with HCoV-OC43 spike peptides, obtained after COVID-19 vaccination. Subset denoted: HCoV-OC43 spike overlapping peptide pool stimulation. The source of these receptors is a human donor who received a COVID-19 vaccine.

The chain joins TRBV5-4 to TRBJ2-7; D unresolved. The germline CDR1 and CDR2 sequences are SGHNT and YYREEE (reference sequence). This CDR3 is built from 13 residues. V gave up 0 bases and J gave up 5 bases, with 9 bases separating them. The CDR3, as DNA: TGTGCCAGCAGCTTGGACCCCTCGGACGAGCAGTACGTC. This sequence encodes CASSLDPSDEQYV.

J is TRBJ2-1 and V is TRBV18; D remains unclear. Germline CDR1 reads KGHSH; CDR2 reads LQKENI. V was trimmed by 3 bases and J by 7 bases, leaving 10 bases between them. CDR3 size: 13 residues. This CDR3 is CASSPYLLNEQFF. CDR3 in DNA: TGTGCCAGCTCACCTTACTTGCTTAATGAGCAGTTCTTC.

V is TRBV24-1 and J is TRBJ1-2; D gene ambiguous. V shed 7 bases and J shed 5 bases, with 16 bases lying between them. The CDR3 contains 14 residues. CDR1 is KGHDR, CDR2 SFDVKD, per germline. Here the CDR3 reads CATSPGSGRYGYTF. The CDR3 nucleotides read TGTGCCACCAGCCCGGGGTCTGGGAGGTATGGCTACACCTTC.

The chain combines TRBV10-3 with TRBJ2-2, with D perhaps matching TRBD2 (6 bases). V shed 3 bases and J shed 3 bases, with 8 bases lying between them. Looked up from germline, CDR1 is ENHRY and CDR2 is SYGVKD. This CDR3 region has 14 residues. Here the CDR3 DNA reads TGTGCCATCAGTGATGGCGGGGACACCGGGGAGCTGTTTTTT. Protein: CAISDGGDTGELFF.

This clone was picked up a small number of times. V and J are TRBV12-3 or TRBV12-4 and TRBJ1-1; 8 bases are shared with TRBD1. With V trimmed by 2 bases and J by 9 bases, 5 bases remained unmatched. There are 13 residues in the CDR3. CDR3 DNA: TGTGCCAGCAGTTTATCAGGGGGCAGGAAAGCTTTCTTT. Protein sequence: CASSLSGGRKAFF.

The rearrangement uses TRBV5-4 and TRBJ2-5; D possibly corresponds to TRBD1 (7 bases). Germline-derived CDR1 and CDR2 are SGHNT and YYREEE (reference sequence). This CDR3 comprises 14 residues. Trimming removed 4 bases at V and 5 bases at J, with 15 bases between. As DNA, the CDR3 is TGTGCCAGCAGCGGAGGGGGCGGGCGCGAGACCCAGTACTTC. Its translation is CASSGGGGRETQYF.

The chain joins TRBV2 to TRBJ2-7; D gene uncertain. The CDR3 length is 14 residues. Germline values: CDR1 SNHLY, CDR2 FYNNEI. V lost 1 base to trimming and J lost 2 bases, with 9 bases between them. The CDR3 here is CASSEDRLTYEQYV. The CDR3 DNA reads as TGTGCCAGCAGTGAAGATAGGTTAACCTACGAGCAGTACGTC.

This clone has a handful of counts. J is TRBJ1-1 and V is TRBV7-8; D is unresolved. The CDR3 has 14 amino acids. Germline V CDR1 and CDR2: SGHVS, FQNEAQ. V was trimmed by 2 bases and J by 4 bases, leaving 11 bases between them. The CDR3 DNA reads TGTGCCAGCAGCTTACAGGAAACAACCACTGAAGCTTTCTTT. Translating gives CASSLQETTTEAFF.

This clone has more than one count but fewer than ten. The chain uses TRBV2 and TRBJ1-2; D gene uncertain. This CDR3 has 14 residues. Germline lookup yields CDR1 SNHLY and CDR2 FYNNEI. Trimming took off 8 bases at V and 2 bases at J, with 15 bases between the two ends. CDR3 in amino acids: CASVGLPGNYGYTF. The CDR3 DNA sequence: TGTGCCAGCGTCGGACTCCCGGGGAACTATGGCTACACCTTC.

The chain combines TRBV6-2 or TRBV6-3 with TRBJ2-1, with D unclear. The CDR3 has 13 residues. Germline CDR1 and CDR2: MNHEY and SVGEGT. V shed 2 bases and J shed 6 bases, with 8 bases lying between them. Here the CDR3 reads CASSYMEFNEQFF. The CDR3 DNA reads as TGTGCCAGCAGTTACATGGAATTCAATGAGCAGTTCTTC.

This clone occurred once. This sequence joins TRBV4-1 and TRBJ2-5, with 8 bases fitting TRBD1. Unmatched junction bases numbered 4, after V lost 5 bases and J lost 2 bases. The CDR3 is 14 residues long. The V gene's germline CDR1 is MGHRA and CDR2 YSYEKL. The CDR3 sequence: CASSYRDRQETQYF. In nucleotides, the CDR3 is TGCGCCAGCAGCTACCGGGACAGGCAAGAGACCCAGTACTTC.

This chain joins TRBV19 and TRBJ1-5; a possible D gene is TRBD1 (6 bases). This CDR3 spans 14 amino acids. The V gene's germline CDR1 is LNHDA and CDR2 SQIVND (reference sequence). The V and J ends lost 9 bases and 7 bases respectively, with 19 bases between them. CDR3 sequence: CARDNRESIQPQHF. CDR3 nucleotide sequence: TGTGCCAGAGACAACAGGGAATCCATCCAGCCCCAGCATTTT. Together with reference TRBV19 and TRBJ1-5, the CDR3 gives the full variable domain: DGGITQSPKYLFRKEGQNVTLSCEQNLNHDAMYWYRQDPGQGLRLIYYSQIVNDFQKGDIAEGYSVSREKKESFPLTVTSAQKNPTAFYLCARDNRESIQPQHFGDGTRLSIL.

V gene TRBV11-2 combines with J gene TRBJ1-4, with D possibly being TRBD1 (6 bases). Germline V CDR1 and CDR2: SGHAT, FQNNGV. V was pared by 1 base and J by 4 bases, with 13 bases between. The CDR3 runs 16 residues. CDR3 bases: TGTGCCAGCAGCTTAGGCCGGAAAGGGGGTAATGAAAAACTGTTTTTT. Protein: CASSLGRKGGNEKLFF.

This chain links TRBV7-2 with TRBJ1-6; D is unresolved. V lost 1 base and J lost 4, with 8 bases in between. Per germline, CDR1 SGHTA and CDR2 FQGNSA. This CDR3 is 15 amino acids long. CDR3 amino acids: CASSLDGGYNSPLHF. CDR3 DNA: TGTGCCAGCAGCTTAGATGGCGGATATAATTCACCCCTCCACTTT. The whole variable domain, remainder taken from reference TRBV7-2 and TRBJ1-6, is GAGVSQSPSNKVTEKGKDVELRCDPISGHTALYWYRQSLGQGLEFLIYFQGNSAPDKSGLPSDRFSAERTGGSVSTLTIQRTQQEDSAVYLCASSLDGGYNSPLHFGNGTRLTVT.

CDR3 amino acids: CASSPAGSYEQYV. DNA for the CDR3: TGTGCCAGCTCACCGGCAGGTTCCTACGAGCAGTACGTC. V and J are TRBV18 and TRBJ2-7; no clear D gene. The ends were cut back, 3 bases at V and 1 base at J, with 7 bases in the middle. Germline V gene data show CDR1 as KGHSH and CDR2 as LQKENI. CDR3 length equals 13 residues.

The CDR3 region is CASSPRTGNSPLHF. The CDR3 bases are TGTGCCAGCAGTCCCAGGACTGGAAATTCACCCCTCCACTTT. V and J are TRBV2 and TRBJ1-6, with unresolved D. Trimming left V 5 bases short and J 7 bases short, with 12 bases between. The germline V gene has CDR1 SNHLY and CDR2 FYNNEI. The CDR3 length is 14 residues.

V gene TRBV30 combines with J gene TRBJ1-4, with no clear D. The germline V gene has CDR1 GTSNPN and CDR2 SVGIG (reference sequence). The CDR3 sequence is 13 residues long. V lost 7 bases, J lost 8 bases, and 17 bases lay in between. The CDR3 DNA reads TGTGCCTCGCGATTAAACGGTCGGGAAAAACTGTTTTTT. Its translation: CASRLNGREKLFF.

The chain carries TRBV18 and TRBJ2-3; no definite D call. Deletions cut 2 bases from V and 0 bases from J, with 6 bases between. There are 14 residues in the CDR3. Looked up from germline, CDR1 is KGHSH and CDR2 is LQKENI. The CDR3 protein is CASSPASSTDTQYF. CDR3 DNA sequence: TGTGCCAGCTCACCAGCCTCTAGCACAGATACGCAGTATTTT.

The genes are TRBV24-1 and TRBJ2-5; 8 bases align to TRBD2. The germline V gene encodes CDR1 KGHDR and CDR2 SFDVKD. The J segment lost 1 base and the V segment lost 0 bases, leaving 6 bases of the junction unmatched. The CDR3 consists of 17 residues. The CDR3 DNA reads TGTGCCACCAGTGATTTGAGGAGCGGGGGACGCCAAGAGACCCAGTACTTC. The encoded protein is CATSDLRSGGRQETQYF.

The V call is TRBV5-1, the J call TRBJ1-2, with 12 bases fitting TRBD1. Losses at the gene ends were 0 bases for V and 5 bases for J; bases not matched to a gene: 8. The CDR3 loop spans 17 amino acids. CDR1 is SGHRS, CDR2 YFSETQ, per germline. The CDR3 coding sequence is TGCGCCAGCAGCTTGGCCGGAGGGGACAGGGGGCTTTATGGCTACACCTTC. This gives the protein CASSLAGGDRGLYGYTF.

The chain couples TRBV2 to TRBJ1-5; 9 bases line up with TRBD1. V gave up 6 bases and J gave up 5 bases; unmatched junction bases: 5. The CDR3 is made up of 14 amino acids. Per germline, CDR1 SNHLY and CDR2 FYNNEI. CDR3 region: CASRPTGGYQPQHF. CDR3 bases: TGTGCCAGCAGACCCACAGGGGGCTATCAGCCCCAGCATTTT.

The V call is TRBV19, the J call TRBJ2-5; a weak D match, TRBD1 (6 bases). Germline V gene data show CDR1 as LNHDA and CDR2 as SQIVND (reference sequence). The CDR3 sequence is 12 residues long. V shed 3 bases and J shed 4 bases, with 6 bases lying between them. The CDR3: CASSMDRETQYF. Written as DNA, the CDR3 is TGTGCCAGTAGTATGGACAGAGAGACCCAGTACTTC.

CDR3 DNA: TGCAGCGCCCTTCGGGGGGCGAACACTGAAGCTTTCTTT. The encoded protein is CSALRGANTEAFF. The chain employs TRBV29-1 and TRBJ1-1; D possibly corresponds to TRBD1 (6 bases). Germline assignment: CDR1 SQVTM and CDR2 ANQGSEA. V gave up 7 bases and J gave up 1 base, with 13 bases separating them. This CDR3 is 13 amino acids long.

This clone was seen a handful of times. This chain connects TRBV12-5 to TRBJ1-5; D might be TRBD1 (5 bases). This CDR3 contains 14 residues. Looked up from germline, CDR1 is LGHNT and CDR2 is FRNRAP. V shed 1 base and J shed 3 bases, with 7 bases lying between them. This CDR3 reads CASGLGGDNQPQHF. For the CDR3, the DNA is TGTGCTAGTGGTTTGGGGGGGGACAATCAGCCCCAGCATTTT.

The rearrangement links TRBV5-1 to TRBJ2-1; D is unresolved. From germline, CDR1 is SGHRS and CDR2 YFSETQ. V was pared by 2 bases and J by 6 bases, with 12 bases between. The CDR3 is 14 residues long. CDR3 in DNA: TGCGCCAGCAGCTTTATCAGTAGCACCAATGAGCAGTTCTTC. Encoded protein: CASSFISSTNEQFF.

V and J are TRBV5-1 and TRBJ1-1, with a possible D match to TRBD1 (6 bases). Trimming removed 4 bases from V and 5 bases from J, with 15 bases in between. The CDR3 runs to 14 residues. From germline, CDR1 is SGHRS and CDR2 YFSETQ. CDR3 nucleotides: TGCGCCAGCAGCGGAGGGGGGTCTGGGACTGAAGCTTTCTTT. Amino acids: CASSGGGSGTEAFF.

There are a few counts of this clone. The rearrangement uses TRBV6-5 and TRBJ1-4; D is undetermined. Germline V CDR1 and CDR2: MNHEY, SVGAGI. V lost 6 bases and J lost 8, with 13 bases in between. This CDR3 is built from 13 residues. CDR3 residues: CASRDEVREKLFF. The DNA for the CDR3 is TGTGCCAGCAGGGACGAGGTGAGAGAAAAACTGTTTTTT.

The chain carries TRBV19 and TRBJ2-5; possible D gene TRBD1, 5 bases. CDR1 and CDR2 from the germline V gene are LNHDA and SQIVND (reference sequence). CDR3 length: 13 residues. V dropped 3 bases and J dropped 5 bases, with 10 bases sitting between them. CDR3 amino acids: CASSIEGVETQYF. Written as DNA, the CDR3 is TGTGCCAGTAGTATCGAAGGGGTGGAGACCCAGTACTTC.

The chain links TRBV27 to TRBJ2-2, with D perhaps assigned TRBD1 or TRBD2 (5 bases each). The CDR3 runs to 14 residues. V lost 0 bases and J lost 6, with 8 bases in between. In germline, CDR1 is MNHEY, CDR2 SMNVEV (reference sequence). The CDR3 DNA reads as TGTGCCAGCAGTTTATCGGGGGTTCCCGGGGAGCTGTTTTTT. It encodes CASSLSGVPGELFF.

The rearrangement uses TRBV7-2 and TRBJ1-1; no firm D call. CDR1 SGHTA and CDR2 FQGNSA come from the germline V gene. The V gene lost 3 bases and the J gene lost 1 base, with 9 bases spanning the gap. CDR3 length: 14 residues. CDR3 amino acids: CASSFGVSNTEAFF. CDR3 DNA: TGTGCCAGCAGCTTTGGTGTTTCGAACACTGAAGCTTTCTTT.

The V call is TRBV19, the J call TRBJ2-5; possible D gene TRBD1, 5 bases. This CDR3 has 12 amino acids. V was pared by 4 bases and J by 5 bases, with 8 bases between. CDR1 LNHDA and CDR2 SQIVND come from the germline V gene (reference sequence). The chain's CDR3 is CASSRTRETQYF. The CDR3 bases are TGTGCCAGTAGTAGGACAAGGGAGACCCAGTACTTC.

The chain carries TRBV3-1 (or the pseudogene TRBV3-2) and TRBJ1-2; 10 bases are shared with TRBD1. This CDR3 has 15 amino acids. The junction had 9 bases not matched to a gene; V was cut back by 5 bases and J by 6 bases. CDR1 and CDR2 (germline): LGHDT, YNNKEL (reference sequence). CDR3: CASSLPGQGIDGYTF. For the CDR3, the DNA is TGTGCCAGCAGCTTACCGGGACAGGGGATAGATGGCTACACCTTC.